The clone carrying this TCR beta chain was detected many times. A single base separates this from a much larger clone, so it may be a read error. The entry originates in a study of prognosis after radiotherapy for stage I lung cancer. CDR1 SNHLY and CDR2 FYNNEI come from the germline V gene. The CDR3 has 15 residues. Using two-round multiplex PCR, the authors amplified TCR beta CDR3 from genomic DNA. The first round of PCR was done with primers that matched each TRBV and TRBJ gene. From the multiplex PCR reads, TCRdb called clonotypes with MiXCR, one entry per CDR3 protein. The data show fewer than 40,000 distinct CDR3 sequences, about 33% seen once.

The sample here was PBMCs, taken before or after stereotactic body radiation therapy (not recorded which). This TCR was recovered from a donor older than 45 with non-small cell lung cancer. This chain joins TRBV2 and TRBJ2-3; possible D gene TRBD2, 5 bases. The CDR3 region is CASRRASASTDAQYF. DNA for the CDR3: TGTGCCAGCAGGCGGGCCTCCGCTAGCACAGATGCGCAGTATTTT.